This T cell receptor beta chain was sequenced for a study of T cells after yellow fever vaccination (dated by TCRdb to 2018 to 2020). About the full investigation: Libraries from fractions with low cell numbers were prepared with the SMART-Seq v4 Ultra Low Input RNA kit. Blood was drawn at multiple timepoints before and after primary and secondary immunization, with bulk PBMC replicates and cell subsets isolated. Two healthy male donors, one aged 18 to 30 and one aged 30 to 40 years, were included in the cohort. To follow T-cell clones before and after primary and booster YFV17D yellow fever vaccination, bulk TCR alpha and beta repertoires were sequenced over time. The paper as a whole reports these results and caveats: Compared with the primary T-cell response, the secondary T-cell response was faster but weaker, reaching its peak on day 5 rather than on day 15. The study included only two donors, which limits how far the findings can be generalized. Because abundant contaminating clonotypes from the bulk population could be contained in FACS-sorted repertoires, computational filtering was required. Most clones expanded after primary vaccination were re-detected after the booster (just under 97% of CD4 and around nine tenths of CD8), suggesting broad memory maintenance. A small fraction of clonotypes appeared in both the CD4 and CD8 compartments, likely as a result of convergent recombination.

TCR cDNA was synthesized by 5'RACE template switching, which introduced a universal primer site and unique molecular identifiers. Priming of cDNA synthesis was performed from both the TCR alpha and TCR beta constant segments. Two PCR steps were used to amplify libraries, with sample barcodes and sequencing adapters being added in the second step. Libraries were sequenced on Illumina HiSeq 2500 (2x100 bp) or NovaSeq (2x150 bp). Processing in the source paper ran as follows. Demultiplexing of reads and collapsing into UMI consensus sequences were performed with MIGEC, and V(D)J alignment was carried out with MiXCR. Clonotypes responding to the vaccine were identified with edgeR on replicate PBMC samples, with the criteria of FDR below 0.01 and a log2 fold change above 5 up to day 15. Bulk clonotypes were assigned CD4 or CD8 identity according to which sequenced CD4 or CD8 repertoire held them at higher abundance. Through fastp at Q25 and MiXCR, TCRdb rebuilt clones from the public reads, retaining in-frame beta chains. Merged by CDR3 protein, the rows form single entries marked with the most common genes and DNA. Here the V and J calls rest on TCRdb's processing, not on the authors' analysis. The sample table records about 580,000 distinct CDR3 sequences; about 15% of these occur just once. The ten largest account for 15% to 20% of the sample.

The CDR3 covers 15 residues, taking in both the cysteine and the phenylalanine. This entry keeps only the CDR3 DNA: 45 bases, framed from base 1. The germline V and J ends show losses of 3 bases and 0 bases respectively, and no gene match explains 3 bases of the junction. CDR1 and CDR2, looked up from the germline V gene, are SGHRS and YFSETQ. The treatment or condition label of this sample denotes: live attenuated yellow fever vaccine strain. At every blood-draw timepoint, two biological replicates of bulk PBMCs were collected. PBMCs were isolated from peripheral blood using a standard Ficoll-Paque protocol. TriZol was used to extract RNA from bulk PBMCs, from CD4 and CD8 fractions, and from dextramer-positive and dextramer-negative fractions. Points on this clonotype: Which antigen it targets is not known. Within one base of it there is no much larger clone, and no base qualities were kept.

This receptor was identified in a man younger than 30 who received the YFV17D yellow fever vaccine. This chain joins TRBV5-1 to TRBJ2-4; 7 bases in the middle match TRBD1. The input for sequencing was PBMCs, taken more than 4 days after the first yellow fever vaccination. The sequence in DNA is TGCGCCAGCAGCTCCAGGGGGTCAGCCAAAAACATTCAGTACTTC. This encodes CASSSRGSAKNIQYF.